The T cell receptor beta chain under discussion was sequenced for a study of blood T cell repertoires in COVID-19. As for the study in general: Samples taken during acute and convalescent COVID-19 were collected in the United States, Italy and Spain. The cDNA or gDNA used as material had been derived from T cells, B-cell-depleted T cells, or PBMCs.

Authors' methods: Reference gene primer amplification in the assay estimated nucleated cell counts. TCRdb's copy holds only in-frame clones and misses some; the assay was immunoSEQ multiplex PCR. Clone size and V and J calls were adopted from that table, with D and trimming inferred from the DNA. The table has 90,000 to 120,000 clones, roughly 80% seen once. V dropped 3 bases and J dropped 5; count of bases not matched to a gene: 3. From germline, CDR1 is SGHVS and CDR2 FQNEAQ. The CDR3 covers 14 residues. This clone was found once. The gene calls are TRBV7-8 and TRBJ1-5, with 8 bases that match TRBD1. This sequence originates from a human donor in a cohort sampled during active COVID-19. The sequenced sample consisted of peripheral blood. The CDR3 protein is CASSLNRGDQPQHF. CDR3 DNA sequence: TGTGCCAGCAGCTTGAACAGGGGGGATCAGCCCCAGCATTTT. Full variable domain (remainder filled in from reference TRBV7-8 and TRBJ1-5): GAGVSQSPRYKVAKRGQDVALRCDPISGHVSLFWYQQALGQGPEFLTYFQNEAQLDKSGLPSDRFFAERPEGSVSTLKIQRTQQEDSAVYLCASSLNRGDQPQHFGDGTRLSIL.